The 5 T cell receptor beta chains below were found in one sample sequenced in a study of blood T cells in healthy people across ages. Alongside a J-beta primer mix, a sample-barcoded 5' primer served in a second PCR lasting 7 to 11 cycles. TCRdb reprocessed the 5' RACE reads via MiXCR and lists one record per CDR3 protein. The sample contains 550,000 to 750,000 distinct CDR3 sequences, under 25% of which appear only once. Sequenced material: blood. These TCRs come from a man aged 65 to 79 in good health.

The sample holds a few counts of this clonotype. The V call is TRBV12-3 or TRBV12-4, the J call TRBJ2-5, with D perhaps TRBD1 or TRBD2 (5 bases each). TRBJ2-7 matches the DNA end more closely, so the J call is doubtful. The CDR3 consists of 14 residues. Here the CDR3 reads CASSIGTQAYEQYF. DNA of the CDR3: TGTGCCAGCAGTATAGGGACCCAAGCCTACGAGCAGTACTTC.

V usage is TRBV20-1 and J usage is TRBJ2-3; 10 bases fit TRBD2. The CDR3 length is 16 residues. The ends lost 4 bases at V and 5 bases at J; junction bases unmatched: 12. Germline CDR1 is DFQATT and CDR2 is SNEGSKA (reference sequence). This chain's CDR3 is CSAKVSGAGGLDTQYF. The DNA for the CDR3 is TGCAGTGCTAAAGTGTCTGGAGCGGGAGGGTTAGATACGCAGTATTTT.

This clonotype was detected ten times or more. V gene TRBV20-1 combines with J gene TRBJ2-7; D call uncertain. Germline lookup yields CDR1 DFQATT and CDR2 SNEGSKA (reference sequence). This CDR3 has 13 residues. The germline V and J ends were trimmed by 3 bases and 7 bases, with 16 bases remaining between them. This chain's CDR3 is CSASLANLGEQYF. DNA for the CDR3: TGCAGTGCTAGTCTTGCTAACCTCGGAGAGCAGTACTTC.

The table lists this clonotype with many counts. The chain links TRBV6-2 or TRBV6-3 to TRBJ1-3; D call uncertain. The germline V gene encodes CDR1 MNHEY and CDR2 SVGEGT. Trimming cost V 7 bases and J 0 bases, with 10 bases left between them. This CDR3 comprises 14 residues. CDR3 loop: CASTHGASGNTIYF. The CDR3 nucleotides read TGTGCCAGCACCCACGGCGCCTCTGGAAACACCATATATTTT.

The rearrangement uses TRBV4-3 and TRBJ2-1, with 14 bases identical to TRBD2. The end of the DNA is better explained by TRBJ2-7, so the J call may be wrong. CDR1 and CDR2 (germline): LGHNA, YSLEER. This CDR3 spans 16 amino acids. The CDR3 DNA is TGCGCCAGCAGCCAAGACGGACTAGCGGGAGGCCACGAGCAGTACTTC. Its translation: CASSQDGLAGGHEQYF.